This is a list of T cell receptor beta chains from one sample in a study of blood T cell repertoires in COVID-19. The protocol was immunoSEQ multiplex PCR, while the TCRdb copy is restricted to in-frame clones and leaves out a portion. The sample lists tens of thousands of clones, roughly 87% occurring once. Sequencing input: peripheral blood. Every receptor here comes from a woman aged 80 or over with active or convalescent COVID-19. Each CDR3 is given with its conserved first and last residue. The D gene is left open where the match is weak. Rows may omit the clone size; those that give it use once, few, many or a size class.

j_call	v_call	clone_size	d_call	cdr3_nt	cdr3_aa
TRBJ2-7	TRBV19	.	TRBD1	TGTGCCAGTTCGATTCCGGGACAGACCGAGCAGTACTTC	CASSIPGQTEQYF
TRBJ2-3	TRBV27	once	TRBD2	TGTGCCAGCAGTTACCTAGCGGGGGGGCTTTTGGTCTATACGCAGTATTTT	CASSYLAGGLLVYTQYF
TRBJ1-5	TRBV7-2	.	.	TGTGCCAGCAGCCCCCAGAGGAGGGATGCCGATCAGCCCCAGCATTTT	CASSPQRRDADQPQHF
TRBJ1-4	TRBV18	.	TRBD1	TGTGCCAGCTCAAACACCCAGGGGGAGGTTGAAAAACTGTTTTTT	CASSNTQGEVEKLFF
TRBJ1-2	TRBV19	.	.	TGTGCCAGTAGTACTAAGACAGGTCCCTATGGCTACACCTTC	CASSTKTGPYGYTF
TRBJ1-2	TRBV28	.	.	TGTGCCAGCAGTTTGGCATACTATGGCTACACCTTC	CASSLAYYGYTF
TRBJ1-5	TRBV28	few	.	TGTGCCAGCAGTCCCGTGACAGCCAATCAGCCCCAGCATTTT	CASSPVTANQPQHF
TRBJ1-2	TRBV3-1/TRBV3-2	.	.	TGTGCCAGCAGCCAGGCAGTAAACTATGGCTACACCTTC	CASSQAVNYGYTF
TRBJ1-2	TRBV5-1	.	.	TGCGCCAGCAGCTATCCAGGGGATAACTATGGCTACACCTTC	CASSYPGDNYGYTF
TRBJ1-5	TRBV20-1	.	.	TGCAGTGTAGGGGGGGTTCCCCAGCATTTT	CSVGGVPQHF
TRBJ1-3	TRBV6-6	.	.	TGTGCAACAGAATCGGGACACCAGCTAAACACCATATATTTT	CATESGHQLNTIYF
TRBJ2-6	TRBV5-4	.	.	TGTGCCAGCAGGAGAGACGGGGGCTCTGGGGCCAACGTCCTGACTTTC	CASRRDGGSGANVLTF
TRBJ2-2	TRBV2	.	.	TGTGCCAGCAGTCCAGACTTCACCGGGGAGCTGTTTTTT	CASSPDFTGELFF
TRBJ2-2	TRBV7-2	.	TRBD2	TGTGCCAGCACCCCCGGACTAGCGAAGACCGGGGAGCTGTTTTTT	CASTPGLAKTGELFF
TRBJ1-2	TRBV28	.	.	TGTGCCAGCAGTTTTTGGGAGGCGGGTGGCTACACCTTC	CASSFWEAGGYTF
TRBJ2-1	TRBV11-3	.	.	TGTGCCAGCAGCTTTGGTGGGATAAGCGGTGAGCAGTTCTTC	CASSFGGISGEQFF
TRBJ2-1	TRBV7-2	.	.	TGTGCCAGCAGCTTAGTTAGGGGCGTCTACAATGAGCAGTTCTTC	CASSLVRGVYNEQFF
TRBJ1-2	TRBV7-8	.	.	TGTGCCAGCAGCCGAGCGGGCAGGGGCTATGGCTACACCTTC	CASSRAGRGYGYTF
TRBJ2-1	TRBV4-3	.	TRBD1	TGCGCCAGCAGCCAACTTTTGAACAGGGGGTATGAGCAGTTCTTC	CASSQLLNRGYEQFF
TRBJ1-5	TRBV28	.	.	TGTGCCAGCAGCCCTCCCTTGGGGCCCCTTTATAGCAATCAGCCCCAGCATTTT	CASSPPLGPLYSNQPQHF
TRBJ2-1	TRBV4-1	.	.	TGCGCCAGCAGCCAAGTTGGGAGGGGGACCTACAATGAGCAGTTCTTC	CASSQVGRGTYNEQFF
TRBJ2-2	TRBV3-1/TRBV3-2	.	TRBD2	TGTGCCAGCAGTTTCGAAAGCGGGGGACAACCCACCGGGGAGCTGTTTTTT	CASSFESGGQPTGELFF
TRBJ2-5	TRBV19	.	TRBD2	TGTGCCAGTAGGACACAAGCGGGGGGGCAGGAGACCCAGTACTTC	CASRTQAGGQETQYF
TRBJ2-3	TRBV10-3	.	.	TGTGCCATCAGTCTGAGCACAGATACGCAGTATTTT	CAISLSTDTQYF
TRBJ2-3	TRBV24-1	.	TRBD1	TGTGCCACCAGCCCCCGACAGGGGGCCGGCACAGATACGCAGTATTTT	CATSPRQGAGTDTQYF
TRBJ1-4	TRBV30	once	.	TGTGCCTGGAGTAAGGGGGACCGAACGAGTTTT	CAWSKGDRTSF
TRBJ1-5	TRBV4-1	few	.	TGCGCCAGCAGCCAAGGGGACTGGCTCAGCCAGCCCCAGCATTTT	CASSQGDWLSQPQHF
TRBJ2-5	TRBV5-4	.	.	TGTGCCAGCAGCTTTTGGAGGGGCCAAGGGGAGACCCAGTACTTC	CASSFWRGQGETQYF
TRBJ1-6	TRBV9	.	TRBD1	TGTGCCAGCAGCGTAGAAGGGGGCAATTCACCCCTCCACTTT	CASSVEGGNSPLHF
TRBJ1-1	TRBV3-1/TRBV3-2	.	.	TGTGCCAGCAGCTACGGACTTAACACTGAAGCTTTCTTT	CASSYGLNTEAFF
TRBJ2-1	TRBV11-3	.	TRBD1	TGTGCCAGCAGTTTCTCCCCGGGACAGGACCATGAGCAGTTCTTC	CASSFSPGQDHEQFF
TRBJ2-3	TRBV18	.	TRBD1	TGTGCCAGCTCAAAGGGACAGGGACCCACAGATACGCAGTATTTT	CASSKGQGPTDTQYF
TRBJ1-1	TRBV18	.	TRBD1	TGTGCCAGCTCGCACCGGGACAGGGCGAACACTGAAGCTTTCTTT	CASSHRDRANTEAFF
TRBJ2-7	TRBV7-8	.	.	TGTGCCAGCAGCTTAGCACAAAGAGGACAGCTATACGAGCAGTACTTC	CASSLAQRGQLYEQYF
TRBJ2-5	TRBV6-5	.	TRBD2	TGTGCCAGCAGTTACTCCGCGGGGGGCCAAGAGACCCAGTACTTC	CASSYSAGGQETQYF
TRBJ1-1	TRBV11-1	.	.	TGTGCCAGCAGCCTAGGGTCGACAGCAGTGAACACTGAAGCTTTCTTT	CASSLGSTAVNTEAFF
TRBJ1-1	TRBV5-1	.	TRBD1	TGCGCCAGCTACAGGGGGGCAATGAACACTGAAGCTTTCTTT	CASYRGAMNTEAFF
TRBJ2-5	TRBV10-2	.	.	TGCGCCACCCGAGAGCTAGACAGGAGGATCCAAGAGACCCAGTACTTC	CATRELDRRIQETQYF
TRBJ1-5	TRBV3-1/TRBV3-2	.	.	TGTGCCAGCAGCCAAGATCTCGGGGGGGGACAGCCCCAGCATTTT	CASSQDLGGGQPQHF
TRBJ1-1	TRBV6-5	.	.	TGTGCCAGCAGTTACTCGATATTTTCAGGATTTGAAGCTTTCTTT	CASSYSIFSGFEAFF
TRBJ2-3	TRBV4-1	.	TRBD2	TGCGCCAGCAGCCCCCTGGGGCGGGGGACCCTCACAGATACGCAGTATTTT	CASSPLGRGTLTDTQYF
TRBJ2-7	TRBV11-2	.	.	TGTGCCAGCAGCTTAGTTTTCGGGGATCGGAGCGAGCAGTACTTC	CASSLVFGDRSEQYF
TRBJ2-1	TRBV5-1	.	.	TGCGCCAGCAGCTTTTTTTCGGGGACACGGGATGAGCAGTTCTTC	CASSFFSGTRDEQFF
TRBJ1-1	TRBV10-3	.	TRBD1	TGTGCCATCAGGCGGGACAGCTCGGTGGCTGAAGCTTTCTTT	CAIRRDSSVAEAFF
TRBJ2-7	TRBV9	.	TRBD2	TGTGCCAGCAGCGTGCACGCGGGGGGATACGAGCAGTACTTC	CASSVHAGGYEQYF
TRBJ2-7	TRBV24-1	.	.	TGTGCCACCAGTGATGCGGAGACAGGTGGTGAGCAGTACTTC	CATSDAETGGEQYF
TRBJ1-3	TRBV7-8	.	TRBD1	TGTGCCAGCAGCCGTAGGGACAGGGGAATTTCTGGAAACACCATATATTTT	CASSRRDRGISGNTIYF
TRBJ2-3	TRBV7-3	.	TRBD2	TGTGCCAGCAGCCCGGGGACTAGCGGGGGCACAGATACGCAGTATTTT	CASSPGTSGGTDTQYF
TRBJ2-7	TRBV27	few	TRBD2	TGTGCCAGCACCCTAGCGGGGGACATATCAGGGAGCGAGCAGTACTTC	CASTLAGDISGSEQYF
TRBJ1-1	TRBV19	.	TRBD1	TGTGCCAGTAGTATAACCCCAGGGGGCCCTGAAGCTTTCTTT	CASSITPGGPEAFF
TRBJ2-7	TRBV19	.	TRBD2	TGTGCCAGTAGTATTCTCCGCGGGGGGTTGTACGAGCAGTACTTC	CASSILRGGLYEQYF
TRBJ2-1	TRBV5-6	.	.	TGTGCCAGCAGCTGGGCCGGGGGCAATGAGCAGTTCTTC	CASSWAGGNEQFF
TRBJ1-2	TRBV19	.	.	TGTGCCAGTAGTATAGCCCTCGGAGGGCCGACCTATGGCTACACCTTC	CASSIALGGPTYGYTF